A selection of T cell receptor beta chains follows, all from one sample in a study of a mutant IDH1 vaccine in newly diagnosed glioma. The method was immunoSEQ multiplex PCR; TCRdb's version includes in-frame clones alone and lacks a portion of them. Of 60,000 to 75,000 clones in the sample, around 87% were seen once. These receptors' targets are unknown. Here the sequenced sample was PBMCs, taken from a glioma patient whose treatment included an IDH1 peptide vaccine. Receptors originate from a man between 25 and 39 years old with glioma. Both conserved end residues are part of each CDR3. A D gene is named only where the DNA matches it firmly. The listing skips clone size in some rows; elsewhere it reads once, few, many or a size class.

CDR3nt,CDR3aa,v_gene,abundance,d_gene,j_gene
TGCGCCAGCAGCCAAGACCAGGGTCTCTGGGAGCTGTTTTTT,CASSQDQGLWELFF,TRBV4-3,-,-,TRBJ2-2
TGCGCCAGCAGCTTAAGGGGGAGCGGGAGCTGGGAGCTGTTTTTT,CASSLRGSGSWELFF,TRBV5-1,once,TRBD2,TRBJ2-2
TGTGCCAGCAGCATAGCTCCCGGGACCGGCCGGGAGCAGTACTTC,CASSIAPGTGREQYF,TRBV11-2,-,-,TRBJ2-7
TGTGCCAGCAGGGACGGGACTAGCGGGAGCTCCTACGAGCAGTACTTC,CASRDGTSGSSYEQYF,TRBV7-9,-,TRBD2,TRBJ2-7
TGTGCCAGCAGTTACTCGGGACAAAGTAGGGGTTCACCCCTCCACTTT,CASSYSGQSRGSPLHF,TRBV6-5,-,-,TRBJ1-6
TGTGCCAGCAGCTTAGGGCTAGCGGGGACACCACAAGAGACCCAGTACTTC,CASSLGLAGTPQETQYF,TRBV7-9,-,TRBD2,TRBJ2-5
TGCGCCAGCAGCTTGGAGGGCCGCCCGGGCACAGATACGCAGTATTTT,CASSLEGRPGTDTQYF,TRBV5-1,-,-,TRBJ2-3
TGTGCCAGTAGTGCCCAGGGGCTAGCGGGAGGGCCGGGCGGGGAGCTGTTTTTT,CASSAQGLAGGPGGELFF,TRBV19,-,TRBD2,TRBJ2-2
TGTGCCAGCAGCGACCGGGACTGGCAAGAGACCCAGTACTTC,CASSDRDWQETQYF,TRBV7-9,-,-,TRBJ2-5
TGTGCCAGCAGTCCGTCAATAGGCCCCTACGTTCACGAGCAGTACTTC,CASSPSIGPYVHEQYF,TRBV27,-,-,TRBJ2-7
TGTGCCACCAGCAGAGGGCTAGCAGGGGAGACCCAGTACTTC,CATSRGLAGETQYF,TRBV15,-,-,TRBJ2-5
TGTGCCAGCAGTTTAAACTGGGGGACAGGGGGTGAAAAACTGTTTTTT,CASSLNWGTGGEKLFF,TRBV28,-,TRBD1,TRBJ1-4
TGCGCCAGCAGCGCTACAGGTGATGCTAATGAAAAACTGTTTTTT,CASSATGDANEKLFF,TRBV5-1,-,-,TRBJ1-4
TGTGCCAGCAGACGGACAGGCTCCTACAATGAGCAGTTCTTC,CASRRTGSYNEQFF,TRBV27,-,TRBD1,TRBJ2-1
TGCGCCAGCAGCTTGGAACGGGGTGAGCAGTTCTTC,CASSLERGEQFF,TRBV5-1,-,-,TRBJ2-1
TGTGCCAGCAGTGAATACTACTACAATGAGCAGTTCTTC,CASSEYYYNEQFF,TRBV6-1,-,-,TRBJ2-1
TGTGCCAGCAGCCAGGGGGGATGGAGTCCGAATGAAAAACTGTTTTTT,CASSQGGWSPNEKLFF,TRBV14,-,-,TRBJ1-4
TGTGCCAGCAGCTTCTCGTCGGTGTTTGGTTACGGCTACACCTTC,CASSFSSVFGYGYTF,TRBV7-2,-,-,TRBJ1-2
TGTGCCGGAAGAGTACAACCTTCCTATGGCTACACCTTC,CAGRVQPSYGYTF,TRBV6-1,-,-,TRBJ1-2
TGTGCCAGCAGTTTGCGGCTAGCGGGTAACAATGAGCAGTTCTTC,CASSLRLAGNNEQFF,TRBV27,-,TRBD2,TRBJ2-1
TGTGCCAGCAGTTCTCAGGGGATCGTACATGGCTACACCTTC,CASSSQGIVHGYTF,TRBV28,-,-,TRBJ1-2
TGTGCCAGCAGTTTACGGGGATCCGCTAGCGGGAGACGGGATACGCAGTATTTT,CASSLRGSASGRRDTQYF,TRBV27,-,TRBD2,TRBJ2-3
TGTGCCAGCAGCCCCGGACACCCAGAAAACATTCAGTACTTC,CASSPGHPENIQYF,TRBV28,once,-,TRBJ2-4
TGCAGTGACAGGAGTGGAGATACGCAGTATTTT,CSDRSGDTQYF,TRBV20-1,-,-,TRBJ2-3
TGTGCCAGCAGCTCCCCTGGGGTGGCTGGGGCCAACGTCCTGACTTTC,CASSSPGVAGANVLTF,TRBV11-3,-,-,TRBJ2-6
TGTGCCAGCAGCCAAGAAATGGGCAGTCGGCAGTACTTC,CASSQEMGSRQYF,TRBV14,-,-,TRBJ2-7
TGTGCCAGCAGGCGGGGACAATTCCACGAGCAGTACTTC,CASRRGQFHEQYF,TRBV6-5,-,-,TRBJ2-7
TGTGCCAGCTCACCAGGAGACGGTCAGCAGTACTTC,CASSPGDGQQYF,TRBV18,few,-,TRBJ2-7
TGTGCCAGCTCACCGCTGACAGGGGACACTGAAGCTTTCTTT,CASSPLTGDTEAFF,TRBV18,-,TRBD1,TRBJ1-1
TGTGCCAGCAGCTACAAAGCGGGGGACTTCTACGAGCAGTACTTC,CASSYKAGDFYEQYF,TRBV7-2,-,TRBD2,TRBJ2-7
TGTGCCACCAGCAGAGACGAAACAGGAGTAACCTACGAGCAGTACTTC,CATSRDETGVTYEQYF,TRBV15,-,-,TRBJ2-7
TGTGCCAGCAGTGTCAGGCGGACTGAAAAACTGTTTTTT,CASSVRRTEKLFF,TRBV6-4,-,-,TRBJ1-4
TGCAGCGCCCTGGTGGCAGCCGAAGCTTTCTTT,CSALVAAEAFF,TRBV29-1,-,-,TRBJ1-1
TGTGCCACCAGCAGAGCGGGCTACTCCCAAGAGACCCAGTACTTC,CATSRAGYSQETQYF,TRBV15,few,-,TRBJ2-5